This T cell receptor (beta chain) was documented in a study of blood T cell repertoires in COVID-19. Study information: Whether acute or convalescent, the COVID-19 samples came from the United States, Italy and Spain.

TCRdb keeps only in-frame clones here, not all; method: immunoSEQ multiplex PCR. The profile shows 100,000 or so clones, around 84% of them singletons. CDR3 length: 13 residues. The germline V and J ends were trimmed by 3 bases and 4 bases, with 9 bases remaining between them. CDR1 is SEHNR and CDR2 is FQNEAQ in the germline V gene (reference sequence). Sequenced sample: peripheral blood. The source of this sequence is an elderly woman with acute or convalescent COVID-19. The chain is built from TRBV7-9 and TRBJ1-2; no clear D gene. CDR3 sequence: CASSFGAVYGYTF. CDR3 in DNA: TGTGCCAGCAGCTTCGGAGCCGTCTATGGCTACACCTTC.